The subject of this entry is one TCR beta chain. These data originate in a study of blood T cell repertoires in COVID-19. Study summary: Acute and convalescent COVID-19 samples came from the United States, Italy and Spain.

TCRdb's table, derived via immunoSEQ multiplex PCR, lists solely in-frame clones and lacks some. The sample lists a few hundred thousand clones; about nine tenths were seen once. Trimming took 5 bases from V and 5 from J, leaving 10 bases between them. CDR1 is LNHDA and CDR2 is SQIVND in the germline V gene (reference sequence). The CDR3 is 12 amino acids. Input material: peripheral blood. The source is a young man who had recovered from COVID-19. V gene TRBV19 combines with J gene TRBJ2-7, with D maybe TRBD2 (6 bases). CDR3 amino acids: CASSFGGDEQYF. The CDR3 region has the DNA TGTGCCAGTAGTTTTGGAGGGGACGAGCAGTACTTC.